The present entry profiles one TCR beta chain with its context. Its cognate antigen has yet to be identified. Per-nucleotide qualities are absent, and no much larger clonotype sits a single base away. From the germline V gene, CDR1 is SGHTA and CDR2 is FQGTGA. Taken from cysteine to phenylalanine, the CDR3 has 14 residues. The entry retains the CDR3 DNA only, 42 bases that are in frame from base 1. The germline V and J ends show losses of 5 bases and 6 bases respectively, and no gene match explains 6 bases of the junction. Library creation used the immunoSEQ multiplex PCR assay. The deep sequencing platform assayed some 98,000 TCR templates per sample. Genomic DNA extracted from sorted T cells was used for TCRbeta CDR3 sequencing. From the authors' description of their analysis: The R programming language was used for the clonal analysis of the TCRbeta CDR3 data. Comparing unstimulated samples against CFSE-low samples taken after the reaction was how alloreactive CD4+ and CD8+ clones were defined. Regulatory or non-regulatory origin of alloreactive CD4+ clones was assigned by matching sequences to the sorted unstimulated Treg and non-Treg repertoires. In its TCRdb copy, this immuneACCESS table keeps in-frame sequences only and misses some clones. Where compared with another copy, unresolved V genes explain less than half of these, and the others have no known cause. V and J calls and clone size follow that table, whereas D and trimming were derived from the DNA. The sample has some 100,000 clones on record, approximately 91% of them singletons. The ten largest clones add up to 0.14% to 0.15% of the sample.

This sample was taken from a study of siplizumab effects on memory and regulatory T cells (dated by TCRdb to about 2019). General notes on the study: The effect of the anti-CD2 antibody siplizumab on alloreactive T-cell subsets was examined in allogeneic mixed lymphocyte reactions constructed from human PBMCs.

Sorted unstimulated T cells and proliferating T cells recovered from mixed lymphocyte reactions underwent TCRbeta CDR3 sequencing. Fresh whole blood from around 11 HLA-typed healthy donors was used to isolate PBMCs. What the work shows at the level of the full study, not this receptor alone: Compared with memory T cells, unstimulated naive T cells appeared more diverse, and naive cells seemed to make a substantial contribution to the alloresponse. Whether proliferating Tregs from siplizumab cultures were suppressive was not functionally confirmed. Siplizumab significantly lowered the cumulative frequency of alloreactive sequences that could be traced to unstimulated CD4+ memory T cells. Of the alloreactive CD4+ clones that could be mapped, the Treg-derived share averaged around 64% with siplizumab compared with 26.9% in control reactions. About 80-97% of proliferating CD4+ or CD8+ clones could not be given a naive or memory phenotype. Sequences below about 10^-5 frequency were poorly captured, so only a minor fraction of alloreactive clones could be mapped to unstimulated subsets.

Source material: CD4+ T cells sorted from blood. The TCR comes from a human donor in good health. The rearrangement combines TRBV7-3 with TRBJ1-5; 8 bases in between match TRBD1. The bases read TGTGCCAGCAGCATGGGGACAGGAGGTCAGCCCCAGCATTTT. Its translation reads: CASSMGTGGQPQHF.